The next 15 T cell receptor beta chains were all read from a single sample in a study of T cells expressing NK-cell markers. TCRdb reanalyzed the 5' RACE reads and collapses them to one entry per CDR3 protein, without DNA. In all, the sample yields about 260,000 distinct CDR3 sequences. Material for sequencing was blood T cells: a sorted CD56 or NKG2C T cell subset, CD4+ or CD8+ T cells, or bulk PBMC T cells (not recorded which). The receptors were gathered from a woman aged 18 to 75 in good health.

The chain is built from TRBV20-1 and TRBJ2-3; TCRdb's D call, TRBD1, is unchecked because there is no DNA. The CDR3 sequence is 14 residues long. Germline V gene data show CDR1 as DFQATT and CDR2 as SNEGSKA (reference sequence). Here the CDR3 reads CSARRDSLTDTQYF.

The gene calls are TRBV27 and TRBJ2-1; the D call of TRBD1 rests on TCRdb alone, since no DNA is present to check it. This CDR3 spans 18 amino acids. Germline lookup yields CDR1 MNHEY and CDR2 SMNVEV (reference sequence). This CDR3 is CASSPKGRGAGHLDEQFF.

V gene TRBV29-1 combines with J gene TRBJ2-1; the D call from TCRdb, TRBD2, cannot be confirmed without DNA. There are 13 residues in the CDR3. The germline V gene has CDR1 SQVTM and CDR2 ANQGSEA. The CDR3 sequence is CSVEGGRFNEQFF.

J is TRBJ2-1 and V is TRBV18. The CDR3 totals 16 residues. CDR1 and CDR2 (germline): KGHSH, LQKENI. CDR3 loop: CASSPPIWEVDNEQFF.

CDR3: CASRVQARDTQYF. The chain carries TRBV6-1 and TRBJ2-3; TCRdb outputs TRBD1, but without DNA this stays unchecked. The CDR3 consists of 13 residues. CDR1 MNHNS and CDR2 SASEGT come from the germline V gene.

This chain uses TRBV7-2 with TRBJ2-1; TCRdb proposes TRBD2, but this gene call is untestable without DNA. Germline assignment: CDR1 SGHTA and CDR2 FQGNSA. This CDR3 is built from 15 residues. The CDR3 loop reads CASSTRAGGVVEQFF.

The chain recombines TRBV3-1 with TRBJ2-2. The CDR3 is made up of 13 amino acids. CDR1 is LGHDT and CDR2 is YNNKEL in the germline V gene (reference sequence). CDR3 in amino acids: CASSQFIRGELFF. Based on the CDR3 plus reference TRBV3-1 and TRBJ2-2, the full variable domain is DTAVSQTPKYLVTQMGNDKSIKCEQNLGHDTMYWYKQDSKKFLKIMFSYNNKELIINETVPNRFSPKSPDKAHLNLHINSLELGDSAVYFCASSQFIRGELFFGEGSRLTVL.

The gene calls are TRBV12-3 or TRBV12-4 and TRBJ2-4; TCRdb indicates TRBD1, and absent DNA this call remains unverified. The CDR3 is 13 amino acids. CDR3 region: CASRSREVGIQYF.

The V gene is TRBV6-2 or TRBV6-3, the J gene TRBJ1-2; TCRdb selects TRBD1, and the lack of DNA leaves this call unchecked. The CDR3 runs 15 residues. Germline assignment: CDR1 MNHEY and CDR2 SVGEGT. The CDR3: CASSYSAGLIYGYTF.

V gene TRBV6-5 combines with J gene TRBJ1-2. Germline-derived CDR1 and CDR2 are MNHEY and SVGAGI. The CDR3 is 16 residues long. CDR3 sequence: CASSYSNVGSNYGYTF.

This sequence joins TRBV7-9 and TRBJ2-7; lacking DNA, the TRBD1 call made by TCRdb goes unchecked. The CDR3 extends over 14 amino acids. Germline values: CDR1 SEHNR, CDR2 FQNEAQ (reference sequence). CDR3 region: CASSRQGAPYEQYF.

This chain's CDR3 is CASIGTLTGELFF. The chain couples TRBV5-1 to TRBJ2-2; there is no DNA to check the TCRdb D call of TRBD2. The germline gives CDR1 SGHRS, CDR2 YFSETQ. The CDR3 runs 13 residues.

The chain combines TRBV18 with TRBJ2-5. Germline V CDR1 and CDR2: KGHSH, LQKENI. This CDR3 is 13 amino acids long. CDR3 loop: CASSPNSEETQYF.

V is TRBV14 and J is TRBJ2-1; TCRdb calls TRBD2, which cannot be checked without DNA. Per the germline V gene, CDR1 is SGHDN and CDR2 is FVKESK. The CDR3 totals 15 residues. The CDR3 reads CASSRTSGRAHEQFF.

The J gene is TRBJ2-1, the V gene TRBV4-3; TCRdb names TRBD2, which stays unverified in the absence of DNA. The CDR3 has 17 amino acids. From germline, CDR1 is LGHNA and CDR2 YSLEER. This chain's CDR3 is CASSQGLMTSGSNEQFF.